The 22 T cell receptor beta chains reported below all come from one sample, sequenced in a study of shared clonotypes between healthy human individuals. Profiling relied on immunoSEQ multiplex PCR, and the TCRdb table lists in-frame clones only, not all of them. The data contain under 2,000,000 clones, about 95% of them singletons. CD45RO-negative, CCR7-selected cells formed the naive CD8 fraction, which excluded terminally differentiated effector memory CD45RA+ cells. Sequenced: naive CD8+ T cells sorted from blood. Every receptor here comes from a man between 18 and 35 years old in good health.

Concerning this clone itself: The same CDR3 is also encoded by other DNA sequences in this sample. The chain employs TRBV6-5 and TRBJ2-1, with 7 bases that match TRBD2. CDR3 length: 15 residues. J lost 3 bases, V lost 5 bases, and 7 bases had no gene match. Germline assignment: CDR1 MNHEY and CDR2 SVGAGI. For the CDR3, the DNA is TGTGCCAGCAGTCTAGGGGCTAGCGGCTACAATGAGCAGTTCTTC. It encodes CASSLGASGYNEQFF.

V usage is TRBV10-3 and J usage is TRBJ2-7; possible D gene TRBD1, 6 bases. Trimming pared 7 bases from V and 0 bases from J, leaving 13 bases between. Germline loops: CDR1 ENHRY, CDR2 SYGVKD. The CDR3 spans 14 residues. The CDR3 is CAITPGTSSYEQYF. The CDR3 DNA follows: TGTGCCATCACTCCAGGGACAAGCTCCTACGAGCAGTACTTC.

Notes on this clone: This CDR3 is also generated by other DNA sequences in the sample. The chain has TRBV10-3 and TRBJ2-7, with TRBD2 as a possible D gene (6 bases). The germline CDR1 and CDR2 sequences are ENHRY and SYGVKD. Deletions cut 3 bases from V and 2 bases from J, with 8 bases between. The CDR3 is made up of 13 amino acids. The CDR3 protein is CAISDGGAYEQYF. As DNA, the CDR3 is TGTGCCATCAGTGATGGAGGGGCCTACGAGCAGTACTTC.

V is TRBV4-1 and J is TRBJ2-1, with 7 bases aligning to TRBD2. This CDR3 has 16 residues. J gave up 0 bases and V 1 base, and 3 bases lay outside the gene matches. The germline V gene has CDR1 MGHRA and CDR2 YSYEKL. CDR3 DNA sequence: TGCGCCAGCAGCCAAGGGGAGGGAGTCTCCTACAATGAGCAGTTCTTC. Protein sequence: CASSQGEGVSYNEQFF.

The CDR3 DNA sequence: TGCGCCAGCAAGGAAAGGGACAGGGGTTCCTACGAGCAGTACTTC. Translated: CASKERDRGSYEQYF. V and J are TRBV4-1 and TRBJ2-7; 10 positions agree with TRBD1. CDR1 is MGHRA, CDR2 YSYEKL, per germline. The CDR3 sequence is 15 residues long. Unmatched junction bases numbered 7, after V lost 7 bases and J lost 1 base.

This clone has just one count. The J gene is TRBJ1-1, the V gene TRBV5-1, with D unclear. Germline lookup yields CDR1 SGHRS and CDR2 YFSETQ. The CDR3 consists of 16 residues. The V end lost 0 bases, the J end lost 1 base, and 13 bases lay between the germline ends. CDR3 loop: CASSLAHQTGNTEAFF. The CDR3 nucleotides are TGCGCCAGCAGCTTGGCCCACCAAACGGGGAACACTGAAGCTTTCTTT.

The chain recombines TRBV6-5 with TRBJ2-1; D unresolved. The germline V and J ends were trimmed by 11 bases and 15 bases, with 17 bases remaining between them. Germline lookup yields CDR1 MNHEY and CDR2 SVGAGI. This CDR3 is built from 10 residues. The DNA for the CDR3 is TGTGCCTTCCCAAAGGAAGCTGGGTTCTTC. It encodes CAFPKEAGFF.

Remarks on this clone: Other DNA sequences of this sample code for an identical CDR3. The chain employs TRBV5-4 and TRBJ2-7; possible D gene TRBD2, 5 bases. Germline V gene lookup returns CDR1 SGHNT and CDR2 YYREEE (reference sequence). The germline V and J ends were trimmed by 2 bases and 4 bases, with 7 bases remaining between them. The CDR3 runs 12 residues. For the CDR3, the DNA is TGTGCCAGCAGCTTTACGGGGTACGAGCAGTACTTC. As protein: CASSFTGYEQYF.

The chain combines TRBV2 with TRBJ2-7, with TRBD1 as a possible D gene (5 bases). Trimming removed 5 bases from V and 3 bases from J, with 17 bases in between. Germline CDR1 is SNHLY and CDR2 is FYNNEI. The CDR3 contains 15 residues. The CDR3: CASSSEVDRYYEQYF. CDR3 nucleotides: TGTGCCAGCAGTTCAGAAGTAGACAGATACTACGAGCAGTACTTC.

This clone occurred a few times. The chain recombines TRBV10-3 with TRBJ1-2; D possibly corresponds to TRBD1 (6 bases). Trimming took 5 bases from V and 4 from J, leaving 17 bases between them. Germline-derived CDR1 and CDR2 are ENHRY and SYGVKD. The CDR3 runs to 15 residues. The DNA for the CDR3 is TGTGCCATCAGTCCCCTACAGGGTATGGGCTATGGCTACACCTTC. Protein sequence: CAISPLQGMGYGYTF.

The chain joins TRBV30 to TRBJ2-5; 7 positions agree with TRBD2. The CDR3 runs to 15 residues. The V segment lost 1 base and the J segment 1 base; nucleotides outside the gene matches: 6. The germline V gene encodes CDR1 GTSNPN and CDR2 SVGIG (reference sequence). For the CDR3, the DNA is TGTGCCTGGAGTGGTAGCGGGCGGGCCCAAGAGACCCAGTACTTC. Protein product: CAWSGSGRAQETQYF. The full variable domain, rest sourced from reference TRBV30 and TRBJ2-5, is SQTIHQWPATLVQPVGSPLSLECTVEGTSNPNLYWYRQAAGRGLQLLFYSVGIGQISSEVPQNLSASRPQDRQFILSSKKLLLSDSGFYLCAWSGSGRAQETQYFGPGTRLLVL.

This clone occurred once. The chain uses TRBV7-9 and TRBJ1-2; no clear D gene. Germline-derived CDR1 and CDR2 are SEHNR and FQNEAQ (reference sequence). Deletions cut 10 bases from V and 8 bases from J, with 20 bases between. The CDR3 length is 13 residues. The CDR3 DNA reads as TGTGCCACCTACCATACCCTGAGGGAAGGCTACACCTTC. Encoded protein: CATYHTLREGYTF.

The genes are TRBV6-5 and TRBJ2-1, with 13 positions matching TRBD2. CDR3 length: 14 amino acids. Germline CDR1 is MNHEY and CDR2 is SVGAGI. Germline trimming cut 10 bases from V and 8 bases from J; bases unmatched to any gene: 8. The chain's CDR3 is CATSGLAGDHEQFF. Here the CDR3 DNA reads TGTGCCACCTCCGGACTAGCGGGAGACCATGAGCAGTTCTTC.

The V gene is TRBV27, the J gene TRBJ2-5; 7 nucleotides line up with TRBD1. CDR3 length: 15 residues. Germline assignment: CDR1 MNHEY and CDR2 SMNVEV (reference sequence). V shed 4 bases, J shed 0 bases, and the junction held 5 bases outside the gene matches. The CDR3 sequence is CASSSGTDYQETQYF. CDR3 nucleotide sequence: TGTGCCAGCAGTTCCGGGACAGACTACCAAGAGACCCAGTACTTC.

A remark on this clone: The sample holds other DNA sequences that translate to the same CDR3. The chain couples TRBV6-5 to TRBJ2-7, with a tentative D call TRBD2 (5 bases). The CDR3 runs 13 residues. Trimming removed 0 bases from V and 7 bases from J, with 10 bases in between. The germline gives CDR1 MNHEY, CDR2 SVGAGI. The CDR3 protein is CASSYSSGLEQYF. The CDR3 coding sequence is TGTGCCAGCAGTTACTCGAGCGGCTTAGAGCAGTACTTC.

The chain uses TRBV10-3 and TRBJ2-7; 9 bases match TRBD2. Germline CDR1 is ENHRY and CDR2 is SYGVKD. This CDR3 region has 17 residues. Losses at the gene ends were 3 bases for V and 0 bases for J; bases not matched to a gene: 9. CDR3 nucleotides: TGTGCCATCAGTGATAAGTTAGCGGGGGTATCCTCCTACGAGCAGTACTTC. Translation gives CAISDKLAGVSSYEQYF.

The table lists this clone with a count of one. In DNA, the CDR3 is TGTGCCAGCAGGGACAGTTTTAACACCGGGGAGCTGTTTTTT. Translation: CASRDSFNTGELFF. The chain combines TRBV27 with TRBJ2-2, with D maybe TRBD1 (6 bases). The CDR3 sequence is 14 residues long. Germline loops: CDR1 MNHEY, CDR2 SMNVEV (reference sequence). Trimming took off 6 bases at V and 2 bases at J, with 10 bases between the two ends.

The chain links TRBV25-1 to TRBJ2-1; tentatively, D is TRBD2 (5 bases). Trimming left V 4 bases short and J 4 bases short, with 11 bases between. Germline values: CDR1 MGHDK, CDR2 SYGVNS. CDR3 length equals 14 residues. The CDR3 DNA follows: TGTGCCAGCAGTGCCGGCTCGGGGTACAATGAGCAGTTCTTC. This codes for CASSAGSGYNEQFF.

This chain uses TRBV4-2 with TRBJ1-1; 7 bases match TRBD1. The CDR3 loop spans 12 amino acids. Unmatched junction bases numbered 1, after V lost 5 bases and J lost 4 bases. The V gene's germline CDR1 is LGHNA and CDR2 YNFKEQ. CDR3 nucleotides: TGTGCCAGCAGCAGGGGGCCCACTGAAGCTTTCTTT. Its protein is CASSRGPTEAFF.

Turning to this clone: This CDR3 is also generated by other DNA sequences in the sample. The chain joins TRBV2 to TRBJ2-7, with TRBD2 matching 7 bases. Per germline, CDR1 SNHLY and CDR2 FYNNEI. The CDR3 runs 13 residues. The ends lost 5 bases at V and 4 bases at J; junction bases unmatched: 5. CDR3 amino acids: CASSSGNSYEQYF. CDR3 DNA: TGTGCCAGCAGTAGCGGGAATTCATACGAGCAGTACTTC.

The gene calls are TRBV5-8 and TRBJ2-7, with a weak D call TRBD1 (8 bases). Trimming pared 4 bases from V and 2 bases from J, leaving 16 bases between. Germline lookup yields CDR1 SGHTS and CDR2 YDEGEE. The CDR3 is made up of 15 amino acids. The CDR3 DNA follows: TGTGCCAGCAGCCGGGGGGCAGGGGGCCCCTACGAGCAGTACTTC. This encodes CASSRGAGGPYEQYF.

The chain links TRBV10-1 to TRBJ2-1, with D possibly TRBD2 on 5 matching bases. This CDR3 is built from 13 residues. The ends were cut back, 4 bases at V and 7 bases at J, with 11 bases in the middle. Germline loops: CDR1 WNHNN, CDR2 SYGVQD (reference sequence). The DNA of the CDR3 is TGCGCCAGCAGTGGGCTAGGAGGTAATGAGCAGTTCTTC. Encoded protein: CASSGLGGNEQFF.